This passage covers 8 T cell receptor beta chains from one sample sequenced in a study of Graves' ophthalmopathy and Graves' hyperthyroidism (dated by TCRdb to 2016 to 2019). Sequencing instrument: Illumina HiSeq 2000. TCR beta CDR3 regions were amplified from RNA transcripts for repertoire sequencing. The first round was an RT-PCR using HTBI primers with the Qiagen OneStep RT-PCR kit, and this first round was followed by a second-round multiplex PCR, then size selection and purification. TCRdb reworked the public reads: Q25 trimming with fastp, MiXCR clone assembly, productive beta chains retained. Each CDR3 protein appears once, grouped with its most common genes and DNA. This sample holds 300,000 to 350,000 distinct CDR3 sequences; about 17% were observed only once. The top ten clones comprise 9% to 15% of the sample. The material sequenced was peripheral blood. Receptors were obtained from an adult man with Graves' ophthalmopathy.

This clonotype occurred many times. The CDR3, as DNA: TGTGCCAGCAGCCAAGATAACAGGTCATACGGCTACACCTTC. Protein: CASSQDNRSYGYTF. This sequence joins TRBV4-2 and TRBJ1-2; TRBD1 might be the D (5 bases). CDR1 is LGHNA and CDR2 is YNFKEQ in the germline V gene. The CDR3 totals 14 residues. The V gene lost 0 bases and the J gene lost 8 bases, with 13 bases spanning the gap.

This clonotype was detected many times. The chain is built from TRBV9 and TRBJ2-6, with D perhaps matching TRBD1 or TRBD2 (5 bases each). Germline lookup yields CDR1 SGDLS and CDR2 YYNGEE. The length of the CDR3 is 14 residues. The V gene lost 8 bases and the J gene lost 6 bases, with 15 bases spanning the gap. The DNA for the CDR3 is TGTGCCAGGGAAGAGGGGATGTCGGCCAACGTCCTGACTTTC. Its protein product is CAREEGMSANVLTF.

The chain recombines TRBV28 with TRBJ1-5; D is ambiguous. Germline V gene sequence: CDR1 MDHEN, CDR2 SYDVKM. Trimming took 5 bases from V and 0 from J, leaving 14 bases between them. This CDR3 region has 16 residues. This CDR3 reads CASSQLGKTSNQPQHF. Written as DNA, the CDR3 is TGTGCCAGCAGTCAGCTTGGGAAAACTAGCAATCAGCCCCAGCATTTT.

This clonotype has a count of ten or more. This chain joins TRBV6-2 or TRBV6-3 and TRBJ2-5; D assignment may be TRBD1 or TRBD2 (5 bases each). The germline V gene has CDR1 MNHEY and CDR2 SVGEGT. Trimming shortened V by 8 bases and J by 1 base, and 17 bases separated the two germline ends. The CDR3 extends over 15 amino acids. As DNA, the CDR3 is TGTGCCAGCGGTTCGTACGGGGCTAGCCAAGAGACCCAGTACTTC. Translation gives CASGSYGASQETQYF.

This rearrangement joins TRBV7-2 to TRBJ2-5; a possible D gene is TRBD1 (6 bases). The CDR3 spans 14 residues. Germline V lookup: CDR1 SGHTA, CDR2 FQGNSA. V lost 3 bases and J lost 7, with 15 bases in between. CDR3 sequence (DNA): TGTGCCAGCAGCTTCTCGGACAGTACAAGGACCCAGTACTTC. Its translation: CASSFSDSTRTQYF. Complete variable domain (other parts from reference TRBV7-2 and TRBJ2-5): GAGVSQSPSNKVTEKGKDVELRCDPISGHTALYWYRQSLGQGLEFLIYFQGNSAPDKSGLPSDRFSAERTGGSVSTLTIQRTQQEDSAVYLCASSFSDSTRTQYFGPGTRLLVL.

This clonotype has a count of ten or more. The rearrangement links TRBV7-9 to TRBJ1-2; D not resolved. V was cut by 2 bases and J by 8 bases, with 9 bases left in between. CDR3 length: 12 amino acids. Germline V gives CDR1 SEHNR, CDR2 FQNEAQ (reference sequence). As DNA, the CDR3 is TGTGCCAGCAGCTTAATACGGGAAGGCTACACCTTC. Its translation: CASSLIREGYTF.

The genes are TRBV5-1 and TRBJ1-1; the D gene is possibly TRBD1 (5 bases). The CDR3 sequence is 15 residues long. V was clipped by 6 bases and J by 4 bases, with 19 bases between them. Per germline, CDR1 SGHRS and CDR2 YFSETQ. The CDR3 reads CASTPGGDGGTEAFF. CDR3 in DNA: TGCGCCAGCACTCCCGGCGGGGACGGGGGCACTGAAGCTTTCTTT. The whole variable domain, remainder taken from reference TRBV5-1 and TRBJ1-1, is KAGVTQTPRYLIKTRGQQVTLSCSPISGHRSVSWYQQTPGQGLQFLFEYFSETQRNKGNFPGRFSGRQFSNSRSEMNVSTLELGDSALYLCASTPGGDGGTEAFFGQGTRLTVV.

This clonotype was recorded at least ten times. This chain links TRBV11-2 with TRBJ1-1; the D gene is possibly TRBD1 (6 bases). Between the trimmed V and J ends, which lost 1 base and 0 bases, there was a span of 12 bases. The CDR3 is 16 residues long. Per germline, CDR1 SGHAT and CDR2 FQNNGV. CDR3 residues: CASSLGGLGMNTEAFF. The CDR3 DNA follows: TGTGCCAGCAGCTTAGGGGGGCTCGGGATGAACACTGAAGCTTTCTTT.